One sample yielded the 32 T cell receptor beta chains listed below, sequenced in a study of blood T cells in healthy people across ages. Combining a sample-barcoded 5' primer with a J-beta primer mix, a second PCR ran for roughly 6 to 12 cycles. Each CDR3 protein is one row after TCRdb ran MiXCR on the 5' RACE reads. Of about 1,500,000 distinct CDR3 sequences listed, over 25% are singletons. Sequencing was done on a sample of blood. The receptors come from a woman aged 25 to 39 in good health.

This clonotype was seen repeatedly, ten times or more. One base away lies a much larger clone, so this may be a sequencing read error. The CDR3 coding sequence is TGTGCCAGCACCCCCGGGGGCGGGGGCAATGAGCAGTTCTTC. Its translation is CASTPGGGGNEQFF. This chain uses TRBV12-3 or TRBV12-4 with TRBJ2-1, with a weak D call TRBD2 (7 bases). V lost 7 bases and J lost 6, with 16 bases in between. The CDR3 consists of 14 residues.

This clonotype has more than one count but fewer than ten. The chain uses TRBV5-1 and TRBJ1-3; the D gene is possibly TRBD1 (5 bases). This CDR3 spans 17 amino acids. V lost 0 bases to trimming and J lost 4 bases, with 17 bases between them. From germline, CDR1 is SGHRS and CDR2 YFSETQ. For the CDR3, the DNA is TGCGCCAGCAGCTTGGCCGGGACCCCGGCAGAGGGAAACACCATATATTTT. It encodes CASSLAGTPAEGNTIYF.

The gene calls are TRBV20-1 and TRBJ2-2; tentative D call: TRBD1 (6 bases). The CDR3 covers 12 residues. V lost 6 bases, J lost 7 bases, and 12 bases lay in between. The V gene's germline CDR1 is DFQATT and CDR2 SNEGSKA (reference sequence). The CDR3 sequence: CSAEQGIGELFF. As DNA, the CDR3 is TGCAGTGCAGAACAGGGAATCGGGGAGCTGTTTTTT.

This rearrangement joins TRBV20-1 to TRBJ1-3; D call uncertain. V dropped 3 bases and J dropped 0 bases, with 9 bases sitting between them. The CDR3 is 14 residues long. CDR1 and CDR2 (germline): DFQATT, SNEGSKA (reference sequence). In DNA, the CDR3 is TGCAGTGCTAGGTCTGGCACCTCTGGAAACACCATATATTTT. It translates to CSARSGTSGNTIYF.

This clonotype was observed a few times. The rearrangement links TRBV7-9 to TRBJ1-4; no reliable D call. There are 14 residues in the CDR3. Trimming cost V 6 bases and J 5 bases, with 13 bases left between them. From germline, CDR1 is SEHNR and CDR2 FQNEAQ (reference sequence). This chain's CDR3 is CASRYGRGNEKLFF. The CDR3 nucleotides are TGTGCCAGCAGATACGGGAGAGGGAATGAAAAACTGTTTTTT.

This clonotype showed up just a few times. The V call is TRBV9, the J call TRBJ1-2, with D unresolved. This CDR3 contains 14 residues. The V gene's germline CDR1 is SGDLS and CDR2 YYNGEE. Trimming left V 4 bases short and J 1 base short, with 11 bases between. The CDR3 coding sequence is TGTGCCAGCAGCCTCCATCATATTAACTATGGCTACACCTTC. This encodes CASSLHHINYGYTF.

This clonotype has more than one count but fewer than ten. V usage is TRBV28 and J usage is TRBJ1-1; D is possibly TRBD1 (5 bases). The germline V and J ends were trimmed by 8 bases and 0 bases, with 16 bases remaining between them. This CDR3 is 15 amino acids long. CDR1 MDHEN and CDR2 SYDVKM come from the germline V gene. This CDR3 reads CASGNDRPLNTEAFF. Written as DNA, the CDR3 is TGTGCCAGCGGAAACGACAGACCTTTGAACACTGAAGCTTTCTTT.

The chain uses TRBV7-9 and TRBJ2-1; 9 nucleotides agree with TRBD1. Germline loops: CDR1 SEHNR, CDR2 FQNEAQ (reference sequence). CDR3 length equals 15 residues. With V trimmed by 1 base and J by 5 bases, 3 bases remained unmatched. The CDR3 sequence: CASSLVGTGNNEQFF. The CDR3 DNA reads as TGTGCCAGCAGCTTAGTTGGGACAGGGAACAATGAGCAGTTCTTC. Full variable domain (missing parts from reference TRBV7-9 and TRBJ2-1): DTGVSQNPRHKITKRGQNVTFRCDPISEHNRLYWYRQTLGQGPEFLTYFQNEAQLEKSRLLSDRFSAERPKGSFSTLEIQRTEQGDSAMYLCASSLVGTGNNEQFFGPGTRLTVL.

The chain carries TRBV10-3 and TRBJ2-1, with 8 bases lining up with TRBD2. From germline, CDR1 is ENHRY and CDR2 SYGVKD. This CDR3 comprises 16 residues. V shed 7 bases and J 7 bases; nucleotides not matched to a gene: 15. CDR3 DNA sequence: TGTGCCATCATCGGACAGCGGGGGTCCCTTGGGAATGAGCAGTTCTTC. Residues: CAIIGQRGSLGNEQFF.

The V and J genes are TRBV18 and TRBJ1-5; TRBD1 agrees at 12 bases. The CDR3 is 16 amino acids. Germline CDR1 KGHSH, CDR2 LQKENI. V lost 6 bases and J lost 6; bases outside the gene matches: 9. Here the CDR3 DNA reads TGTGCCAGCTCGCTCCCCGGGACAGGGGGCGTTCAGCCCCAGCATTTT. It specifies CASSLPGTGGVQPQHF.

This CDR3 reads CASSSRDRGQSSYNEQFF. Written as DNA, the CDR3 is TGTGCCAGCAGTTCCAGGGACAGGGGGCAAAGCTCCTACAATGAGCAGTTCTTC. This chain uses TRBV6-6 with TRBJ2-1; 12 bases match TRBD1. CDR1 MNHNY and CDR2 SVGAGI come from the germline V gene (reference sequence). The V and J ends lost 4 bases and 0 bases, in that order; junction bases with no gene match: 7. The CDR3 length is 18 residues.

This clonotype was counted only a few times. The genes are TRBV27 and TRBJ2-1; 7 nucleotides match TRBD1. The length of the CDR3 is 15 residues. Germline V gene sequence: CDR1 MNHEY, CDR2 SMNVEV (reference sequence). Trimming removed 5 bases from V and 8 bases from J; junction bases left unmatched: 12. The CDR3 bases are TGTGCCAGCAGTCGTCGAGCAGGGGGAAGCCATGAGCAGTTCTTC. Its translation: CASSRRAGGSHEQFF.

V is TRBV11-2 and J is TRBJ1-4; possibly TRBD1 for D (5 bases). Trimming took off 6 bases at V and 0 bases at J, with 11 bases between the two ends. Germline lookup yields CDR1 SGHAT and CDR2 FQNNGV. The CDR3 spans 15 residues. The CDR3, as DNA: TGTGCCAGCAGTAAACAGGCTGCAACTAATGAAAAACTGTTTTTT. It encodes CASSKQAATNEKLFF.

The rearrangement links TRBV6-6 to TRBJ2-3; D is perhaps TRBD2 (7 bases). This CDR3 has 16 residues. Germline CDR1 MNHNY, CDR2 SVGAGI (reference sequence). V dropped 7 bases and J dropped 7 bases, with 24 bases sitting between them. CDR3 DNA sequence: TGTGCCAGCACCTCGTCAAGGGGGGGTATGACAAATACGCAGTATTTT. Amino acid sequence: CASTSSRGGMTNTQYF.

The V and J genes are TRBV5-1 and TRBJ2-7; weak D call: TRBD2 (6 bases). CDR3 length: 14 residues. V lost 4 bases and J lost 3, with 14 bases in between. Germline CDR1 is SGHRS and CDR2 is YFSETQ. The CDR3 nucleotides read TGCGCCAGCAGCCAACCGACGCGGGACTACGAGCAGTACTTC. This encodes CASSQPTRDYEQYF.

This clonotype was seen only a few times. For the CDR3, the DNA is TGCGCCAGCAGCTTGGAGGGCTACTCGGACACTGAAGCTTTCTTT. This translates into CASSLEGYSDTEAFF. The rearrangement uses TRBV5-1 and TRBJ1-1; D gene unclear. The CDR3 length is 15 residues. V was clipped by 0 bases and J by 3 bases, with 12 bases between them. Germline CDR1 and CDR2: SGHRS and YFSETQ.

The chain joins TRBV25-1 to TRBJ2-2, with 8 bases aligning to TRBD1. The V segment lost 4 bases and the J segment 6 bases; nucleotides outside the gene matches: 10. CDR3 length: 16 residues. Germline-derived CDR1 and CDR2 are MGHDK and SYGVNS. The CDR3 region has the DNA TGTGCCAGCAGTGGTCAGGGGGCTTTGGATGCCGGGGAGCTGTTTTTT. Amino acids: CASSGQGALDAGELFF.

This clonotype was recorded many times. The chain employs TRBV4-1 and TRBJ2-3; D call uncertain. The germline V gene has CDR1 MGHRA and CDR2 YSYEKL. CDR3 length: 13 amino acids. V was clipped by 3 bases and J by 6 bases, with 10 bases between them. In nucleotides, the CDR3 is TGCGCCAGCAGCCACTTACCCGGTGATACGCAGTATTTT. Protein sequence: CASSHLPGDTQYF.

This sequence joins TRBV7-9 and TRBJ1-2; unclear D gene. Germline V gene sequence: CDR1 SEHNR, CDR2 FQNEAQ (reference sequence). The ends were cut back, 2 bases at V and 4 bases at J, with 11 bases in the middle. The CDR3 sequence is 14 residues long. CDR3 loop: CASSLSSAGYGYTF. The DNA of the CDR3 is TGTGCCAGCAGCTTATCTTCGGCCGGCTATGGCTACACCTTC.

The genes are TRBV7-9 and TRBJ1-3, with D unclear. Germline-derived CDR1 and CDR2 are SEHNR and FQNEAQ (reference sequence). V dropped 1 base and J dropped 0 bases, with 7 bases sitting between them. The CDR3 is 15 residues long. CDR3 sequence: CASSLELISGNTIYF. The CDR3, as DNA: TGTGCCAGCAGCTTAGAGCTGATCTCTGGAAACACCATATATTTT. Variable domain in full (rest from reference TRBV7-9 and TRBJ1-3): DTGVSQNPRHKITKRGQNVTFRCDPISEHNRLYWYRQTLGQGPEFLTYFQNEAQLEKSRLLSDRFSAERPKGSFSTLEIQRTEQGDSAMYLCASSLELISGNTIYFGEGSWLTVV.

The sample holds one count of this clonotype. Germline is not matched at one junction end, which may reflect a read error. The V and J genes are TRBV5-5 and TRBJ1-1, with D hard to call. In germline, CDR1 is SGHKS, CDR2 YYEKEE (reference sequence). This CDR3 comprises 17 residues. The CDR3 DNA reads TGTGCCAGCAGCTTGATCCGTTTTCGCAGTTTGAACACTGAAGTTTTCTTT. Protein: CASSLIRFRSLNTEVFF.

Comment on this clonotype: A much more abundant neighbour one base away suggests this may be a read error. This chain joins TRBV28 and TRBJ2-6, with D perhaps given as TRBD1 or TRBD2 (5 bases each). The CDR3 loop spans 13 amino acids. Germline V gene data show CDR1 as MDHEN and CDR2 as SYDVKM. In DNA form, the CDR3 reads TGTGCCAGCAGGGACTCTGGGGCCAACATCCTGACTTTC. This gives the protein CASRDSGANILTF.

The rearrangement links TRBV6-6 to TRBJ2-5, with 8 positions matching TRBD1. Germline CDR1 is MNHNY and CDR2 is SVGAGI (reference sequence). CDR3 length: 14 amino acids. After removal of 5 bases from V and 3 bases from J, the junction contained 5 bases not matched to a gene. This CDR3 reads CASSLDRVEETQYF. CDR3 in DNA: TGTGCCAGCAGTCTGGACAGGGTCGAAGAGACCCAGTACTTC.

This clonotype was detected a few times. The chain joins TRBV20-1 to TRBJ1-1; D gene uncertain. The CDR3 has 13 amino acids. CDR1 and CDR2 (germline): DFQATT, SNEGSKA (reference sequence). CDR3 nucleotide sequence: TGCAGCGCCGCCCCCGTATCGAACACTGAAGCTTTCTTT. Residues: CSAAPVSNTEAFF.

The rearrangement links TRBV5-1 to TRBJ1-4; 7 bases map to TRBD1. Losses at the gene ends were 4 bases for V and 8 bases for J; bases not matched to a gene: 8. The CDR3 length is 14 residues. Per the germline V gene, CDR1 is SGHRS and CDR2 is YFSETQ. CDR3 sequence reads: CASSTDRAWEKLFF. Written as DNA, the CDR3 is TGCGCCAGCAGCACCGACAGGGCCTGGGAAAAACTGTTTTTT.

With respect to this clonotype: This may stem from a read error, because a much larger clone lies one nucleotide away. V is TRBV7-7 and J is TRBJ2-1; tentative D call: TRBD2 (5 bases). The germline V and J ends were trimmed by 6 bases and 13 bases, with 19 bases remaining between them. Germline lookup yields CDR1 SSHAT and CDR2 FNYEAQ (reference sequence). The CDR3 is 13 amino acids. The CDR3 sequence is CASSRRREETQFF. The CDR3 DNA reads as TGTGCCAGCAGTCGACGACGGGAAGAGACCCAGTTCTTC.

Details on this clonotype: A clone one base away is much larger, so this may be a read error. V and J are TRBV28 and TRBJ2-7, with a weak D call TRBD1 (6 bases). CDR1 MDHEN and CDR2 SYDVKM come from the germline V gene. Trimming took 7 bases from V and 4 from J, leaving 14 bases between them. The CDR3 has 13 amino acids. The CDR3 DNA reads TGTGCCAGCATACAGGGTTACAGATACGAGCAGTACTTC. It yields the protein CASIQGYRYEQYF.

This clonotype showed up many times. This chain joins TRBV10-3 and TRBJ2-7; 7 bases fit TRBD2. Trimming cost V 10 bases and J 3 bases; bases outside gene matches: 6. In germline, CDR1 is ENHRY, CDR2 SYGVKD. There are 12 residues in the CDR3. The CDR3 nucleotides are TGTGCCACCGGGGGGACCATCTACGAGCAGTACTTC. Its translation: CATGGTIYEQYF.

In this sample, this clonotype turned up a few times. This chain connects TRBV7-9 to TRBJ2-5; D uncertain. In germline, CDR1 is SEHNR, CDR2 FQNEAQ (reference sequence). The CDR3 has 13 residues. V shed 1 base and J shed 10 bases, with 13 bases lying between them. CDR3: CASSLELGSDQYF. The CDR3 nucleotides are TGTGCCAGCAGCTTAGAACTGGGGTCGGACCAGTACTTC.

V is TRBV15 and J is TRBJ2-7; weak D call: TRBD1 (5 bases). Germline lookup yields CDR1 LNHNV and CDR2 YYDKDF (reference sequence). The CDR3 has 15 amino acids. Trimming took 5 bases from V and 6 from J, leaving 20 bases between them. Written as DNA, the CDR3 is TGTGCCACCAGCCAGGGCGGCGTCCAACCGGGCGAGCAGTACTTC. Amino acid sequence: CATSQGGVQPGEQYF.

As to this clonotype: A much larger clone is a single base away; this may be a read error. The chain uses TRBV12-3 or TRBV12-4 and TRBJ2-6; 8 bases map to TRBD1. The CDR3 sequence is 16 residues long. The CDR3 nucleotides are TGTGCCAGCACTCGGCAGGGGGCAACTGGGACCAACGTCCTGACTTTC. Translating gives CASTRQGATGTNVLTF.

This clonotype was observed many times. This chain links TRBV7-2 with TRBJ2-7; TRBD1 or TRBD2 may be the D gene (5 bases each). Trimming removed 2 bases from V and 6 bases from J, with 14 bases in between. The germline V gene has CDR1 SGHTA and CDR2 FQGNSA. This CDR3 is built from 14 residues. The CDR3 region is CASSLFGTLGEQYF. The DNA for the CDR3 is TGTGCCAGCAGCTTATTCGGGACGCTCGGCGAGCAGTACTTC. Complete variable domain (other parts from reference TRBV7-2 and TRBJ2-7): GAGVSQSPSNKVTEKGKDVELRCDPISGHTALYWYRQSLGQGLEFLIYFQGNSAPDKSGLPSDRFSAERTGGSVSTLTIQRTQQEDSAVYLCASSLFGTLGEQYFGPGTRLTVT.